This T cell receptor beta chain was recorded in a study of T-cell memory formation after mild COVID-19. About the study: Among the donors, TCR clusters were largely specific to each donor.

TCRdb reprocessed the 5' RACE reads via MiXCR and lists one record per CDR3 protein. The sample yields around 510,000 distinct CDR3 sequences, roughly 20% seen once. Regarding this clonotype: The antigen remains undetermined.

This CDR3 contains 14 residues. The V end lost 4 bases, the J end lost 0 bases, and 8 bases lay between the germline ends. Germline V lookup: CDR1 SGHVS, CDR2 FNYEAQ. Study-wide findings and caveats: There was no confirmation that second-wave clones peaking on day 37 were SARS-CoV-2 specific. Pre-infection memory showed some responding clones, and this suggested that cross-reactive memory joined. Clones that contracted clustered mainly in CM and EM if CD4+ and in EMRA if CD8+.

The V and J genes are TRBV7-6 and TRBJ2-3; D unresolved. This TCR was recovered from an adult woman who had mild COVID-19 (a few samples of this study predate the infection). Cell type and time point are not known. What was sequenced was PBMCs or a T cell subset sorted from them (not recorded which). The CDR3 protein is CASSYSPSTDTQYF. CDR3 DNA sequence: TGTGCCAGCAGCTACAGCCCTAGCACAGATACGCAGTATTTT.